Below are 25 T cell receptor beta chains sequenced from a single sample in a study of blood T cell repertoires in COVID-19 (dated by TCRdb to about 2020). Libraries were built with the immunoSEQ multiplex PCR assay. Held by TCRdb, this immuneACCESS table contains in-frame sequences only and omits some clones. Under half of the omission traces to an unresolved V gene where checked; the cause of the rest is unknown. Within this sample are over 120,000 clones, with approximately 80% of them counted one time only. The ten largest clones take up 3.5% of the sample. Sequencing used peripheral blood. These receptors all come from a man in his 70s who had recovered from COVID-19.

This chain uses TRBV5-1 with TRBJ1-1, with D maybe TRBD1 (6 bases). The CDR3 is made up of 14 amino acids. Germline V gene sequence: CDR1 SGHRS, CDR2 YFSETQ. Trimming pared 2 bases from V and 3 bases from J, leaving 11 bases between. CDR3 sequence (DNA): TGCGCCAGCAGCTTACAGGGCGTGGACACTGAAGCTTTCTTT. Protein product: CASSLQGVDTEAFF.

This sequence joins TRBV30 and TRBJ2-2, with D perhaps TRBD2 (5 bases). The CDR3 has 14 residues. V was cut by 5 bases and J by 4 bases, with 14 bases left in between. Per the germline V gene, CDR1 is GTSNPN and CDR2 is SVGIG (reference sequence). The CDR3 here is CAWSRTFTTGELFF. The CDR3 bases are TGTGCCTGGTCAAGGACTTTCACCACCGGGGAGCTGTTTTTT.

The chain couples TRBV7-2 to TRBJ2-5; 9 positions match TRBD2. The CDR3 is made up of 16 amino acids. With V trimmed by 1 base and J by 5 bases, 8 bases remained unmatched. In germline, CDR1 is SGHTA, CDR2 FQGNSA. The CDR3 is CASSLVGSGSGETQYF. Here the CDR3 DNA reads TGTGCCAGCAGCTTAGTTGGTAGCGGGAGTGGGGAGACCCAGTACTTC.

This clone occurred once. The rearrangement links TRBV2 to TRBJ2-2, with 10 bases fitting TRBD1. Germline CDR1 and CDR2: SNHLY and FYNNEI. The CDR3 has 14 residues. With V trimmed by 3 bases and J by 6 bases, 1 base remained unmatched. The CDR3 loop is CASSETGGSGELFF. The CDR3, as DNA: TGTGCCAGCAGTGAGACAGGGGGCTCCGGGGAGCTGTTTTTT.

V usage is TRBV14 and J usage is TRBJ2-7; 7 bases are shared with TRBD1. Germline trimming cut 1 base from V and 5 bases from J; bases unmatched to any gene: 14. The CDR3 is 17 residues long. Per germline, CDR1 SGHDN and CDR2 FVKESK. In DNA, the CDR3 is TGTGCCAGCAGCCAAGGGTTCCTGAGGGACAGTTTCCACGAGCAGTACTTC. Its protein is CASSQGFLRDSFHEQYF. Full variable domain (outside the CDR3, taken from reference TRBV14 and TRBJ2-7): EAGVTQFPSHSVIEKGQTVTLRCDPISGHDNLYWYRRVMGKEIKFLLHFVKESKQDESGMPNNRFLAERTGGTYSTLKVQPAELEDSGVYFCASSQGFLRDSFHEQYFGPGTRLTVT.

This chain joins TRBV7-6 and TRBJ2-2, with a tentative D call TRBD2 (6 bases). V lost 4 bases, J lost 5 bases, and 14 bases lay in between. Germline V gene data show CDR1 as SGHVS and CDR2 as FNYEAQ. CDR3 length: 15 amino acids. CDR3 nucleotide sequence: TGTGCCAGCAGCTCTTACCGGGGAGGTACCGGGGAGCTGTTTTTT. It is translated as CASSSYRGGTGELFF.

The CDR3 spells CASRPSGRYNEQFF. DNA of the CDR3: TGTGCCAGCAGGCCTAGCGGGAGATACAATGAGCAGTTCTTC. V gene TRBV2 combines with J gene TRBJ2-1; 10 bases fit TRBD2. Germline V lookup: CDR1 SNHLY, CDR2 FYNNEI. The CDR3 sequence is 14 residues long. The J segment lost 4 bases and the V segment lost 6 bases, leaving 3 bases of the junction unmatched.

J is TRBJ2-7 and V is TRBV29-1, with D perhaps matching TRBD2 (7 bases). V was trimmed by 2 bases and J by 5 bases, leaving 22 bases between them. The CDR3 covers 16 residues. Germline V gene lookup returns CDR1 SQVTM and CDR2 ANQGSEA. The CDR3 loop is CSVEHGSLGGADEQYF. As DNA, the CDR3 is TGCAGCGTTGAACATGGATCATTAGGGGGGGCAGACGAGCAGTACTTC.

The chain combines TRBV6-5 with TRBJ2-7; D is perhaps TRBD2 (6 bases). V lost 7 bases and J 5 bases, leaving 12 bases between the germline ends. CDR3 length equals 12 residues. Germline CDR1 MNHEY, CDR2 SVGAGI. DNA of the CDR3: TGTGCCAGCAAAGGGAGCGGGCACGAGCAGTACTTC. It specifies CASKGSGHEQYF.

DNA of the CDR3: TGTGCCAGCAGCCCCCAGGGACAGTACTCTCACCTCTATGGCTACACCTTC. Translating gives CASSPQGQYSHLYGYTF. The chain employs TRBV5-8 and TRBJ1-2; TRBD1 aligns across 7 bases. The V gene's germline CDR1 is SGHTS and CDR2 YDEGEE. Germline trimming cut 4 bases from V and 4 bases from J; bases unmatched to any gene: 16. The CDR3 is made up of 17 amino acids.

This chain links TRBV4-1 with TRBJ1-2; no definite D call. V shed 4 bases and J shed 5 bases, with 17 bases lying between them. Germline loops: CDR1 MGHRA, CDR2 YSYEKL. This CDR3 spans 15 amino acids. CDR3 amino acids: CASSLREGDSYGYTF. CDR3 nucleotides: TGCGCCAGCAGCCTAAGGGAGGGAGATTCTTATGGCTACACCTTC.

The V call is TRBV6-7, the J call TRBJ1-6, with D perhaps TRBD1 (5 bases). TRBV6-7 is an open reading frame, and its role is uncertain. V was trimmed by 4 bases and J by 5 bases, leaving 18 bases between them. This CDR3 contains 17 residues. The CDR3 DNA sequence: TGTGCCAGCAGTTCCCTAGTTGCAGGGTGGGATAATTCACCCCTCCACTTT. This codes for CASSSLVAGWDNSPLHF.

This rearrangement joins TRBV5-1 to TRBJ1-6; D gene ambiguous. V lost 0 bases to trimming and J lost 5 bases, with 9 bases between them. Germline V gives CDR1 SGHRS, CDR2 YFSETQ. CDR3 length equals 15 residues. The CDR3 sequence is CASSLEPTNNSPLHF. The CDR3 region has the DNA TGCGCCAGCAGCTTGGAACCTACCAATAATTCACCCCTCCACTTT.

The rearrangement links TRBV19 to TRBJ1-2, with 7 bases aligning to TRBD1. The germline V gene encodes CDR1 LNHDA and CDR2 SQIVND (reference sequence). The CDR3 loop spans 15 amino acids. Germline trimming cut 5 bases from V and 4 bases from J; bases unmatched to any gene: 10. CDR3 in DNA: TGTGCCAGTAGTCTCCCAGGGGGTGATGGCTATGGCTACACCTTC. Amino acid sequence: CASSLPGGDGYGYTF. The whole variable domain, filled in from reference TRBV19 and TRBJ1-2, reads DGGITQSPKYLFRKEGQNVTLSCEQNLNHDAMYWYRQDPGQGLRLIYYSQIVNDFQKGDIAEGYSVSREKKESFPLTVTSAQKNPTAFYLCASSLPGGDGYGYTFGSGTRLTVV.

The count of this clone is one. V and J are TRBV30 and TRBJ1-2, with D tentatively TRBD1 (6 bases). Per germline, CDR1 GTSNPN and CDR2 SVGIG (reference sequence). The CDR3 extends over 12 amino acids. The V and J ends lost 1 base and 6 bases respectively, with 9 bases between them. CDR3 sequence (DNA): TGTGCCTGGAGTGCCCACAGGGATGGCTACACCTTC. It is translated as CAWSAHRDGYTF.

The V call is TRBV7-9, the J call TRBJ2-3; 8 positions agree with TRBD2. CDR3 size: 14 residues. V was clipped by 5 bases and J by 4 bases; unmatched bases: 5. Per the germline V gene, CDR1 is SEHNR and CDR2 is FQNEAQ (reference sequence). The CDR3 loop is CASSTGLVSDTQYF. CDR3 bases: TGTGCCAGCAGCACGGGACTAGTTTCAGATACGCAGTATTTT.

V usage is TRBV10-2 and J usage is TRBJ2-7, with D possibly matching TRBD2 (6 bases). CDR3 length equals 13 residues. Germline V gene data show CDR1 as WSHSY and CDR2 as SAAADI. Between the trimmed V and J ends, which lost 6 bases and 3 bases, there was a span of 12 bases. The CDR3 here is CASSRGTLYEQYF. CDR3 sequence (DNA): TGCGCCAGCAGCCGCGGGACCCTCTACGAGCAGTACTTC.

The rearrangement joins TRBV19 to TRBJ2-1, with 10 bases fitting TRBD2. V lost 7 bases, J lost 0 bases, and 6 bases stayed unmatched. Germline V gene sequence: CDR1 LNHDA, CDR2 SQIVND (reference sequence). The CDR3 has 16 amino acids. The CDR3 DNA is TGTGCCAGTACCTGGACTAGCGGAAGCTCCTACAATGAGCAGTTCTTC. It yields the protein CASTWTSGSSYNEQFF. Looking up the rest from reference TRBV19 and TRBJ2-1 gives the full variable domain: DGGITQSPKYLFRKEGQNVTLSCEQNLNHDAMYWYRQDPGQGLRLIYYSQIVNDFQKGDIAEGYSVSREKKESFPLTVTSAQKNPTAFYLCASTWTSGSSYNEQFFGPGTRLTVL.

This chain links TRBV18 with TRBJ2-7; TRBD2 matches 8 bases. This CDR3 has 15 amino acids. J gave up 7 bases and V 3 bases, and 11 bases lay outside the gene matches. Germline loops: CDR1 KGHSH, CDR2 LQKENI. Here the CDR3 DNA reads TGTGCCAGCTCACCGCAAAGCTCGGGAGGGTTTGAGCAGTACTTC. Encoded protein: CASSPQSSGGFEQYF.

The V call is TRBV5-1, the J call TRBJ2-1; 10 bases fit TRBD2. CDR1 is SGHRS, CDR2 YFSETQ, per germline. This CDR3 has 14 amino acids. The ends lost 7 bases at V and 7 bases at J; junction bases unmatched: 8. CDR3 residues: CASGLAGAWNEQFF. Written as DNA, the CDR3 is TGCGCCAGCGGGCTAGCGGGGGCGTGGAATGAGCAGTTCTTC.

The chain uses TRBV9 and TRBJ2-7, with 9 bases matching TRBD1. The length of the CDR3 is 15 residues. Germline V gene lookup returns CDR1 SGDLS and CDR2 YYNGEE. V lost 6 bases, J lost 2 bases, and 9 bases stayed unmatched. The DNA of the CDR3 is TGTGCCAGCACCTCAGTTAGGACAGGGGCCTACGAGCAGTACTTC. This gives the protein CASTSVRTGAYEQYF.

The chain joins TRBV6-5 to TRBJ2-3; 8 bases agree with TRBD2. The CDR3 has 13 amino acids. Germline assignment: CDR1 MNHEY and CDR2 SVGAGI. The CDR3 is CATGVAGTDTQYF. Here the CDR3 DNA reads TGTGCTACCGGGGTAGCGGGAACAGATACGCAGTATTTT.

This chain joins TRBV30 and TRBJ1-6; D might be TRBD1 (6 bases). V was shortened by 1 base and J by 4 bases, with 11 bases between the two germline ends. The CDR3 has 15 amino acids. CDR1 GTSNPN and CDR2 SVGIG come from the germline V gene (reference sequence). This chain's CDR3 is CAWSASTGYNSPLHF. The CDR3 region has the DNA TGTGCCTGGAGTGCCTCGACAGGTTATAATTCACCCCTCCACTTT. Full variable domain (rest looked up from reference TRBV30 and TRBJ1-6): SQTIHQWPATLVQPVGSPLSLECTVEGTSNPNLYWYRQAAGRGLQLLFYSVGIGQISSEVPQNLSASRPQDRQFILSSKKLLLSDSGFYLCAWSASTGYNSPLHFGNGTRLTVT.

The chain uses TRBV10-3 and TRBJ2-5, with D tentatively TRBD1 (5 bases). The V gene lost 5 bases and the J gene lost 4 bases, with 11 bases spanning the gap. The germline V gene encodes CDR1 ENHRY and CDR2 SYGVKD. The CDR3 contains 13 residues. The CDR3 sequence: CAISKGHLETQYF. In DNA form, the CDR3 reads TGTGCCATCAGTAAAGGACACTTAGAGACCCAGTACTTC.

The V call is TRBV4-1, the J call TRBJ1-2; D not resolved. V shed 6 bases and J shed 8 bases, with 19 bases lying between them. CDR1 and CDR2 from the germline V gene are MGHRA and YSYEKL. This CDR3 is built from 14 residues. The CDR3 nucleotides are TGCGCCAGCAGAACCCCGGGAGGCAGACGGGGCTACACCTTC. Its translation is CASRTPGGRRGYTF.